This T cell receptor (beta chain) was sequenced for a study of T cells in Graves' hyperthyroidism and ophthalmopathy. Initially, at the first diagnosis of hyperthyroidism and before any ophthalmopathy symptoms, blood was sampled. The CDR3 is 15 amino acids. From germline, CDR1 is KGHSH and CDR2 LQKENI. Trimming removed 2 bases at V and 3 bases at J, with 13 bases between. This clonotype was counted a few times. There were TCR beta CDR3 regions amplified from RNA transcripts. The TCR CDR3 was amplified in a first-round RT-PCR using the HTBI primer set. TCRdb re-analysed the multiplex PCR reads in MiXCR, keeping a single row per CDR3 protein. Among around 700,000 distinct CDR3 sequences, around 19% were seen once, and the ten largest hold 16%.

V usage is TRBV18 and J usage is TRBJ1-2; unclear D gene. Sequences were obtained from blood. This receptor was identified in a woman between 50 and 59 years old with Graves' hyperthyroidism that later progressed to Graves' ophthalmopathy. DNA of the CDR3: TGTGCCAGCTCACCAAGGAGGGAGGGAGACTATGGCTACACCTTC. Translation: CASSPRREGDYGYTF.